The clone carrying this T cell receptor (beta chain) showed up many times. Germline V gene lookup returns CDR1 SGHRS and CDR2 YFSETQ. V lost 4 bases, J lost 1 base, and 11 bases lay in between. This CDR3 is 14 amino acids long. The data were taken from a study of CD8+CD57+ T cells in acquired aplastic anemia. TCR beta VDJ and CDR3 were profiled, and genomic DNA was the template. Via MiXCR, TCRdb re-called the reads, giving one row per CDR3 protein. The repertoire holds some 190,000 distinct CDR3 sequences, with 40% to 55% as singletons. The TCR originated in a human donor in good health. The chain joins TRBV5-1 to TRBJ2-5; D call uncertain. Source material: sorted CD4+, CD8+, or CD8+CD57+ T cells (not recorded which) from PBMCs. For the CDR3, the DNA is TGCGCCAGCAGCCACTACAGTTTCCAAGAGACCCAGTACTTC. Its translation is CASSHYSFQETQYF.